Each of the 13 T cell receptor beta chains below was sequenced from the same sample in a study of blood T cell repertoires in COVID-19. Profiling relied on immunoSEQ multiplex PCR, and the TCRdb table lists in-frame clones only, not all of them. Here the sample spans about 95,000 clones, about nine tenths being singletons. Specimen: peripheral blood. These TCRs come from a woman between 65 and 79 years old with acute or convalescent COVID-19.

J is TRBJ1-5 and V is TRBV2; no clear D. V shed 4 bases and J shed 5 bases, with 3 bases lying between them. The CDR3 contains 11 residues. Germline loops: CDR1 SNHLY, CDR2 FYNNEI. The DNA of the CDR3 is TGTGCCAGCAGTGCGGATCAGCCCCAGCATTTT. Amino acids: CASSADQPQHF. Full variable domain (rest looked up from reference TRBV2 and TRBJ1-5): EPEVTQTPSHQVTQMGQEVILRCVPISNHLYFYWYRQILGQKVEFLVSFYNNEISEKSEIFDDQFSVERPDGSNFTLKIRSTKLEDSAMYFCASSADQPQHFGDGTRLSIL.

The chain employs TRBV2 and TRBJ2-3, with TRBD2 matching 9 bases. Trimming cost V 6 bases and J 6 bases; bases outside gene matches: 13. Germline V gene lookup returns CDR1 SNHLY and CDR2 FYNNEI. The CDR3 is 16 amino acids. The CDR3 here is CASSQGGGLASDTQYF. The DNA of the CDR3 is TGTGCCAGCAGCCAAGGTGGGGGACTAGCTTCCGATACGCAGTATTTT.

This chain connects TRBV6-1 to TRBJ1-4; D unclear. V was shortened by 6 bases and J by 7 bases, with 12 bases between the two germline ends. CDR3 length equals 13 residues. The V gene's germline CDR1 is MNHNS and CDR2 SASEGT. Here the CDR3 reads CASSPLRSEKLFF. CDR3 coding DNA: TGTGCCAGCAGCCCCTTGAGGAGTGAAAAACTGTTTTTT.

The chain couples TRBV14 to TRBJ2-1; D possibly corresponds to TRBD2 (6 bases). V lost 3 bases, J lost 0 bases, and 15 bases lay in between. The CDR3 is 17 amino acids. Germline V gives CDR1 SGHDN, CDR2 FVKESK. CDR3 residues: CASSHGGSGSSYNEQFF. DNA for the CDR3: TGTGCCAGCAGCCACGGGGGTTCGGGGAGCTCCTACAATGAGCAGTTCTTC.

The gene calls are TRBV9 and TRBJ2-3; TRBD2 aligns across 12 bases. Trimming cost V 0 bases and J 5 bases; bases outside gene matches: 10. Looked up from germline, CDR1 is SGDLS and CDR2 is YYNGEE. The CDR3 runs to 18 residues. DNA for the CDR3: TGTGCCAGCAGCGTAGGGACTAGCGGGATAAGAATCCTAGATACGCAGTATTTT. It specifies CASSVGTSGIRILDTQYF.

This clone was counted a few times. The V gene is TRBV14, the J gene TRBJ1-1, with D possibly TRBD1 on 6 matching bases. V was pared by 0 bases and J by 4 bases, with 12 bases between. The CDR3 is 15 residues long. Germline assignment: CDR1 SGHDN and CDR2 FVKESK. The CDR3 sequence: CASSQEEQGPTEAFF. CDR3 nucleotides: TGTGCCAGCAGCCAAGAGGAGCAGGGGCCCACTGAAGCTTTCTTT.

The chain carries TRBV7-8 and TRBJ2-1, with D possibly being TRBD1 (6 bases). This CDR3 comprises 15 residues. V lost 5 bases and J 0 bases, leaving 11 bases between the germline ends. Germline values: CDR1 SGHVS, CDR2 FQNEAQ. The CDR3 reads CASSLDSSSYNEQFF. CDR3 sequence (DNA): TGTGCCAGCAGCCTGGACAGTAGCTCCTACAATGAGCAGTTCTTC.

The V call is TRBV27, the J call TRBJ1-5, with D perhaps TRBD1 (6 bases). The CDR3 has 13 amino acids. Germline V gene sequence: CDR1 MNHEY, CDR2 SMNVEV (reference sequence). V lost 2 bases, J lost 7 bases, and 9 bases lay in between. Written as DNA, the CDR3 is TGTGCCAGCAGTTTAAGACAGGACCAGCCCCAGCATTTT. Translation: CASSLRQDQPQHF.

The V call is TRBV30, the J call TRBJ2-2; TRBD1 agrees at 8 bases. CDR1 and CDR2 from the germline V gene are GTSNPN and SVGIG (reference sequence). Germline trimming cut 0 bases from V and 6 bases from J; bases unmatched to any gene: 12. The CDR3 extends over 17 amino acids. In DNA form, the CDR3 reads TGTGCCTGGAGTGTAGAAAGGACAGGGTTGTTTTCCGGGGAGCTGTTTTTT. As protein: CAWSVERTGLFSGELFF.

The chain links TRBV18 to TRBJ1-3; D possibly corresponds to TRBD1 (6 bases). With 6 bases removed from V and 2 bases from J, the gap between germline ends came to 11 bases. CDR1 and CDR2 (germline): KGHSH, LQKENI. The CDR3 consists of 14 residues. Here the CDR3 reads CASSQDSPGNTIYF. The CDR3 DNA follows: TGTGCCAGCTCCCAGGACAGTCCTGGAAACACCATATATTTT. Complete variable domain (other parts from reference TRBV18 and TRBJ1-3): NAGVMQNPRHLVRRRGQEARLRCSPMKGHSHVYWYRQLPEEGLKFMVYLQKENIIDESGMPKERFSAEFPKEGPSILRIQQVVRGDSAAYFCASSQDSPGNTIYFGEGSWLTVV.

In this sample, this clone turned up a few times. The V gene is TRBV28, the J gene TRBJ1-6, with D unclear. The CDR3 sequence is 14 residues long. Germline-derived CDR1 and CDR2 are MDHEN and SYDVKM. The ends were cut back, 3 bases at V and 5 bases at J, with 8 bases in the middle. The CDR3 sequence is CASSLWQNNSPLHF. In nucleotides, the CDR3 is TGTGCCAGCAGTTTGTGGCAAAATAATTCACCCCTCCACTTT.

The chain carries TRBV3-1 (or the pseudogene TRBV3-2) and TRBJ2-7; TRBD2 agrees at 12 bases. The ends lost 4 bases at V and 4 bases at J; junction bases unmatched: 2. The CDR3 consists of 14 residues. Germline V gene data show CDR1 as LGHDT and CDR2 as YNNKEL (reference sequence). The CDR3 nucleotides are TGTGCCAGCAGCCGGGGGACTAGCGGGTACGAGCAGTACTTC. Its translation is CASSRGTSGYEQYF.

This clone has a single count. V usage is TRBV6-5 and J usage is TRBJ1-1, with a tentative D call TRBD1 (6 bases). The ends were cut back, 2 bases at V and 6 bases at J, with 16 bases in the middle. The germline CDR1 and CDR2 sequences are MNHEY and SVGAGI. CDR3 length equals 15 residues. Here the CDR3 reads CASSYGRGRRAEAFF. In nucleotides, the CDR3 is TGTGCCAGCAGTTACGGGCGGGGGCGCAGGGCTGAAGCTTTCTTT.